The 22 T cell receptor beta chains listed next were all sequenced from one sample in a study of cytomegalovirus exposure and HLA in healthy donors. Both 60 Vbeta primers and 13 Jbeta primers went into the PCR. TCRdb's copy holds only in-frame clones and misses some; the assay was immunoSEQ multiplex PCR. The sample records approximately 270,000 clones, about four fifths being singletons. The sequenced sample consisted of PBMCs. The source is a girl between 2 and 10 years old in good health and CMV-seronegative.

V and J are TRBV28 and TRBJ1-5; TRBD1 is a possible D gene (6 bases). CDR1 and CDR2 (germline): MDHEN, SYDVKM. The CDR3 is 15 residues long. Trimming shortened V by 3 bases and J by 2 bases, and 11 bases separated the two germline ends. Written as DNA, the CDR3 is TGTGCCAGCAGTTTTACAGGGCCCGGCAATCAGCCCCAGCATTTT. This encodes CASSFTGPGNQPQHF.

The rearrangement joins TRBV7-6 to TRBJ1-6; TRBD1 agrees at 7 bases. V lost 3 bases and J lost 10; bases outside the gene matches: 9. Germline CDR1 reads SGHVS; CDR2 reads FNYEAQ. The CDR3 length is 15 residues. Here the CDR3 reads CASSLTRQGGSPLHF. As DNA, the CDR3 is TGTGCCAGCAGCTTGACAAGACAGGGTGGGTCACCCCTCCACTTT.

The genes are TRBV9 and TRBJ1-4, with D perhaps TRBD1 (5 bases). The CDR3 is 15 residues long. V was cut by 3 bases and J by 0 bases, with 9 bases left in between. Germline-derived CDR1 and CDR2 are SGDLS and YYNGEE. CDR3 protein: CASSADTATNEKLFF. The CDR3 DNA follows: TGTGCCAGCAGCGCGGACACAGCAACTAATGAAAAACTGTTTTTT. The full variable domain, completed using reference TRBV9 and TRBJ1-4, is DSGVTQTPKHLITATGQRVTLRCSPRSGDLSVYWYQQSLDQGLQFLIQYYNGEERAKGNILERFSAQQFPDLHSELNLSSLELGDSALYFCASSADTATNEKLFFGSGTQLSVL.

This clone was counted a few times. V and J are TRBV30 and TRBJ2-2, with 11 nucleotides matching TRBD2. This CDR3 contains 17 residues. Germline CDR1 reads GTSNPN; CDR2 reads SVGIG (reference sequence). The V and J ends lost 6 bases and 4 bases, in that order; junction bases with no gene match: 13. The CDR3 DNA reads as TGTGCCTGCCCTGGGGCTAGCGGGGGGACGGTCACCGGGGAGCTGTTTTTT. This encodes CACPGASGGTVTGELFF.

The gene calls are TRBV5-3 and TRBJ2-7, with 9 bases matching TRBD2. TRBV5-3 is an open reading frame, and its role is uncertain. Losses at the gene ends were 4 bases for V and 2 bases for J; bases not matched to a gene: 10. The CDR3 consists of 16 residues. DNA of the CDR3: TGTGCCAGAAGCCCGCGTGGCGGGAGGGTTACCTACGAGCAGTACTTC. This gives the protein CARSPRGGRVTYEQYF.

The chain couples TRBV9 to TRBJ2-1, with D perhaps matching TRBD1 (5 bases). In germline, CDR1 is SGDLS, CDR2 YYNGEE. V shed 0 bases and J shed 4 bases, with 11 bases lying between them. This CDR3 is built from 15 residues. The CDR3 sequence: CASSVDWGFYNEQFF. The CDR3 DNA reads TGTGCCAGCAGCGTAGACTGGGGCTTTTACAATGAGCAGTTCTTC.

The rearrangement joins TRBV5-1 to TRBJ2-3; perhaps TRBD2 as D (5 bases). The CDR3 extends over 14 amino acids. The V and J ends lost 4 bases and 8 bases respectively, with 17 bases between them. The germline gives CDR1 SGHRS, CDR2 YFSETQ. The CDR3 reads CASSALALGTTQYF. For the CDR3, the DNA is TGCGCCAGCAGCGCGCTAGCCCTGGGTACTACGCAGTATTTT.

This clone has a single count. CDR3 sequence (DNA): TGTGCCAGCAGCCAAGTAAAGCGGGAGGCGAACACCGGGGAGCTGTTTTTT. Encoded protein: CASSQVKREANTGELFF. The V gene is TRBV14, the J gene TRBJ2-2; 9 nucleotides line up with TRBD2. Germline trimming cut 1 base from V and 0 bases from J; bases unmatched to any gene: 3. The length of the CDR3 is 17 residues. The V gene's germline CDR1 is SGHDN and CDR2 FVKESK.

The V and J genes are TRBV27 and TRBJ1-5; D gene unclear. The CDR3 totals 13 residues. V lost 8 bases, J lost 4 bases, and 12 bases lay in between. Per germline, CDR1 MNHEY and CDR2 SMNVEV (reference sequence). CDR3 sequence reads: CASAFEKNQPQHF. In DNA form, the CDR3 reads TGTGCCAGCGCGTTTGAGAAGAATCAGCCCCAGCATTTT.

This rearrangement joins TRBV4-2 to TRBJ2-5; 8 bases align to TRBD2. The germline gives CDR1 LGHNA, CDR2 YNFKEQ. Trimming cost V 4 bases and J 5 bases; bases outside gene matches: 18. The CDR3 consists of 18 residues. The CDR3 bases are TGTGCCAGCAGCCTACGAAGTGGGGGACTAGAAAACAGCGAGACCCAGTACTTC. Translated: CASSLRSGGLENSETQYF.

In this sample, this clone turned up a few times. The chain recombines TRBV19 with TRBJ1-1; D uncertain. Trimming shortened V by 7 bases and J by 2 bases, and 5 bases separated the two germline ends. CDR1 is LNHDA, CDR2 SQIVND, per germline (reference sequence). The CDR3 sequence is 11 residues long. CDR3 amino acids: CASKLNTEAFF. The CDR3 DNA reads TGTGCCAGTAAGCTTAACACTGAAGCTTTCTTT.

The chain links TRBV27 to TRBJ2-7; 7 bases are a match to TRBD2. The CDR3 is 15 residues long. V was pared by 2 bases and J by 7 bases, with 11 bases of the junction left unmatched. Germline V gene lookup returns CDR1 MNHEY and CDR2 SMNVEV (reference sequence). The CDR3 loop is CASSLVGGGPSEQYF. The CDR3 nucleotides read TGTGCCAGCAGTTTAGTGGGGGGAGGGCCGTCGGAGCAGTACTTC.

The V gene is TRBV7-9, the J gene TRBJ2-7; tentative D call: TRBD2 (6 bases). Germline V gene lookup returns CDR1 SEHNR and CDR2 FQNEAQ (reference sequence). The CDR3 has 15 residues. V lost 1 base and J lost 5, with 15 bases in between. CDR3 loop: CASSLVALAIHEQYF. The CDR3 nucleotides are TGTGCCAGCAGCTTAGTAGCACTAGCCATCCACGAGCAGTACTTC.

The V call is TRBV5-4, the J call TRBJ2-7; D perhaps matches TRBD1 (5 bases). The CDR3 length is 14 residues. Per germline, CDR1 SGHNT and CDR2 YYREEE (reference sequence). Trimming cost V 3 bases and J 5 bases, with 15 bases left between them. DNA for the CDR3: TGTGCCAGCAGCTCAAGCTACAGGTTTCACGAGCAGTACTTC. Its protein is CASSSSYRFHEQYF.

V usage is TRBV19 and J usage is TRBJ2-6; 12 bases are a match to TRBD2. J was trimmed by 0 bases and V by 8 bases; bases with no gene match: 20. Germline CDR1 and CDR2: LNHDA and SQIVND (reference sequence). This CDR3 has 22 amino acids. In DNA form, the CDR3 reads TGTGCCAGTTGGGGGATGGCTAGCGGGAGGGCCAGTCCCCACTCTGGGGCCAACGTCCTGACTTTC. Protein: CASWGMASGRASPHSGANVLTF.

The V call is TRBV27, the J call TRBJ2-5; D may be TRBD1 (5 bases). The length of the CDR3 is 14 residues. V lost 3 bases, J lost 4 bases, and 12 bases lay in between. The germline V gene encodes CDR1 MNHEY and CDR2 SMNVEV (reference sequence). CDR3 loop: CASSFQPQGETQYF. CDR3 sequence (DNA): TGTGCCAGCAGTTTCCAGCCCCAGGGAGAGACCCAGTACTTC.

The CDR3 DNA is TGTGCCAGTTTACAGGAGTCAAACACCGGGGAGCTGTTTTTT. This sequence encodes CASLQESNTGELFF. The chain couples TRBV28 to TRBJ2-2; a weak D match, TRBD1 (5 bases). CDR1 and CDR2 (germline): MDHEN, SYDVKM. The CDR3 covers 14 residues. V lost 9 bases and J lost 2, with 13 bases in between.

As concerns this clone: At one end, the junction sequence differs from germline, possibly due to a read error. The sample carries other DNA sequences with the same CDR3. The rearrangement uses TRBV7-8 and TRBJ1-1, with D possibly being TRBD1 (5 bases). The CDR3 has 13 amino acids. The germline gives CDR1 SGHVS, CDR2 FQNEAQ. The CDR3 coding sequence is TGCGCCAGCATCCGACAGAAGAACACTGAAGCTTTCTTT. This codes for CASIRQKNTEAFF.

V usage is TRBV1 and J usage is TRBJ1-5. TRBV1 counts as a pseudogene. This CDR3 spans 18 amino acids. CDR3 in amino acids: CTSSQEDQGLGPNQPQHF. The CDR3 bases are TGCACCAGCAGCCAAGAGGACCAGGGACTCGGGCCCAATCAGCCCCAGCATTTT.

The rearrangement uses TRBV19 and TRBJ2-1, with 14 bases identical to TRBD2. The CDR3 has 16 residues. Per germline, CDR1 LNHDA and CDR2 SQIVND (reference sequence). J lost 4 bases, V lost 5 bases, and 4 bases had no gene match. CDR3 region: CASSRTSGGLYNEQFF. The CDR3 region has the DNA TGTGCCAGTAGTCGGACTAGCGGGGGGCTGTACAATGAGCAGTTCTTC.

The CDR3 sequence is CASSEEGQGLGYGYTF. CDR3 nucleotides: TGTGCCAGCAGTGAAGAGGGTCAGGGGTTAGGCTATGGCTACACCTTC. The chain carries TRBV2 and TRBJ1-2; D perhaps matches TRBD1 (6 bases). This CDR3 comprises 16 residues. Germline V CDR1 and CDR2: SNHLY, FYNNEI. Trimming cost V 1 base and J 4 bases, with 16 bases left between them.

The gene calls are TRBV27 and TRBJ2-3; the match to TRBD2 covers 7 bases. The CDR3 has 15 amino acids. Trimming cost V 6 bases and J 3 bases; bases outside gene matches: 9. Per the germline V gene, CDR1 is MNHEY and CDR2 is SMNVEV (reference sequence). The DNA of the CDR3 is TGTGCCAGCAGCTGGTGGGGGGAGGGAACAGATACGCAGTATTTT. It is translated as CASSWWGEGTDTQYF.